Below, 3 T cell receptor beta chains from the same sample are listed, as sequenced in a study of beta chain features in type 1 diabetes. Expressed TCRB transcripts were sequenced because the entire RNA isolate underwent reverse transcription. Produced via immunoSEQ multiplex PCR; TCRdb's table is partial and in-frame only. The data show under 950,000 clones, about 17% seen once. The sample consisted of naive CD4+ T cells from blood. Every receptor here comes from a woman under 30 in good health.

The rearrangement links TRBV29-1 to TRBJ2-1; maybe TRBD2 (6 bases). Germline V gives CDR1 SQVTM, CDR2 ANQGSEA. The CDR3 consists of 16 residues. The V end was cut by 0 bases, the J end by 2 bases, with 14 bases between. The CDR3 sequence: CSVEDWPSEAYNEQFF. The DNA of the CDR3 is TGCAGCGTTGAAGATTGGCCTAGCGAGGCCTACAATGAGCAGTTCTTC.

This clone turned up a few times. This chain joins TRBV7-3 and TRBJ1-2; no firm D call. The length of the CDR3 is 11 residues. The germline CDR1 and CDR2 sequences are SGHTA and FQGTGA. The V gene lost 4 bases and the J gene lost 5 bases, with 5 bases spanning the gap. CDR3 DNA: TGTGCCAGCAGCTCGGGTTATGGCTACACCTTC. Amino acid sequence: CASSSGYGYTF.

This clone was found a few times. This chain joins TRBV7-9 and TRBJ1-1; D gene uncertain. The CDR3 has 14 residues. The V gene lost 1 base and the J gene lost 1 base, with 7 bases spanning the gap. Germline V lookup: CDR1 SEHNR, CDR2 FQNEAQ (reference sequence). CDR3 nucleotide sequence: TGTGCCAGCAGCTTAGGGATAGGGAACACTGAAGCTTTCTTT. This gives the protein CASSLGIGNTEAFF.